This is a list of T cell receptor beta chains from one sample in a study of OX40 agonist ivuxolimab in advanced cancers. The assay was immunoSEQ multiplex PCR, and TCRdb's table has in-frame clones only and misses some. In the table there are around 66,000 clones, around 90% of which are singletons. This material consisted of CD4+ or CD8+ T cells sorted from blood, taken in a trial of the OX40 agonist ivuxolimab. These receptors came from an adult with an advanced solid tumor such as melanoma, head and neck, liver or kidney cancer. Both conserved end residues are part of each CDR3. A D gene is named only where the DNA matches it firmly. Clone sizes are given selectively: once, few, many, or a class where the clone is expanded.

d_call: NA; clone_size: NA; cdr3_length: 13; j_call: TRBJ1-5; v_call: TRBV6-1; cdr3_aa: CASSEAGFQPQHF; cdr3_nt: TGTGCCAGCAGTGAAGCAGGGTTTCAGCCCCAGCATTTT
d_call: NA; clone_size: NA; cdr3_length: 13; j_call: TRBJ1-1; v_call: TRBV5-1; cdr3_aa: CASSAEGNTEAFF; cdr3_nt: TGCGCCAGCAGCGCCGAGGGGAACACTGAAGCTTTCTTT
d_call: TRBD1; clone_size: NA; cdr3_length: 14; j_call: TRBJ1-1; v_call: TRBV7-9; cdr3_aa: CASSEQGARTEAFF; cdr3_nt: TGTGCCAGCAGTGAACAGGGGGCGCGCACTGAAGCTTTCTTT
d_call: NA; clone_size: NA; cdr3_length: 11; j_call: TRBJ1-2; v_call: TRBV28; cdr3_aa: CASSGGYGYTF; cdr3_nt: TGTGCCAGCAGCGGAGGCTATGGCTACACCTTC
d_call: TRBD1; clone_size: NA; cdr3_length: 19; j_call: TRBJ1-6; v_call: TRBV5-1; cdr3_aa: CASSPGQGFVGSYNSPLHF; cdr3_nt: TGCGCCAGCAGCCCTGGACAGGGGTTTGTTGGGTCCTATAATTCACCCCTCCACTTT
d_call: NA; clone_size: NA; cdr3_length: 11; j_call: TRBJ2-7; v_call: TRBV20-1; cdr3_aa: CSARDYPEQYF; cdr3_nt: TGCAGTGCTAGAGATTATCCCGAGCAGTACTTC
d_call: NA; clone_size: NA; cdr3_length: 14; j_call: TRBJ1-2; v_call: TRBV28; cdr3_aa: CASTMGHRVNGYTF; cdr3_nt: TGTGCCAGCACCATGGGGCACAGGGTCAATGGCTACACCTTC
d_call: NA; clone_size: NA; cdr3_length: 15; j_call: TRBJ2-7; v_call: TRBV5-4; cdr3_aa: CASSSPGLAASEQYF; cdr3_nt: TGTGCCAGCAGCTCACCGGGACTGGCGGCATCTGAGCAGTACTTC
d_call: NA; clone_size: NA; cdr3_length: 13; j_call: TRBJ2-7; v_call: TRBV28; cdr3_aa: CASSQDSSYEQYF; cdr3_nt: TGTGCCAGCAGTCAGGACAGTTCCTACGAGCAGTACTTC
d_call: TRBD1; clone_size: NA; cdr3_length: 16; j_call: TRBJ1-3; v_call: TRBV10-3; cdr3_aa: CAISEGQGKSGNTIYF; cdr3_nt: TGTGCCATCAGCGAGGGACAGGGGAAGTCTGGAAACACCATATATTTT
d_call: TRBD1; clone_size: NA; cdr3_length: 21; j_call: TRBJ2-6; v_call: TRBV15; cdr3_aa: CATSGGQGALIGMTGANVLTF; cdr3_nt: TGTGCCACCAGCGGAGGACAGGGGGCGCTTATCGGGATGACTGGGGCCAACGTCCTGACTTTC
d_call: TRBD1; clone_size: NA; cdr3_length: 13; j_call: TRBJ1-5; v_call: TRBV29-1; cdr3_aa: CSVQTGGDQPQHF; cdr3_nt: TGCAGCGTTCAGACAGGGGGCGATCAGCCCCAGCATTTT
d_call: NA; clone_size: NA; cdr3_length: 12; j_call: TRBJ1-5; v_call: TRBV6-1; cdr3_aa: CASSHGDQPQHF; cdr3_nt: TGTGCCAGCAGCCACGGGGATCAGCCCCAGCATTTT
d_call: TRBD1; clone_size: NA; cdr3_length: 14; j_call: TRBJ1-5; v_call: TRBV7-2; cdr3_aa: CASSASQGGQPQHF; cdr3_nt: TGTGCCAGCAGCGCCAGTCAGGGGGGGCAGCCCCAGCATTTT
d_call: TRBD2; clone_size: NA; cdr3_length: 12; j_call: TRBJ2-7; v_call: TRBV28; cdr3_aa: CATTSGTYEQYF; cdr3_nt: TGTGCCACTACTAGCGGGACCTACGAGCAGTACTTC
d_call: NA; clone_size: NA; cdr3_length: 16; j_call: TRBJ2-7; v_call: TRBV11-1; cdr3_aa: CASSQRGMGSSYEQYF; cdr3_nt: TGTGCCAGCAGCCAAAGGGGGATGGGGAGCTCCTACGAGCAGTACTTC
d_call: TRBD2; clone_size: once; cdr3_length: 15; j_call: TRBJ2-7; v_call: TRBV5-4; cdr3_aa: CASSLEIAGINEQYF; cdr3_nt: TGTGCCAGCAGCTTGGAGATAGCGGGGATAAACGAGCAGTACTTC
d_call: TRBD1; clone_size: NA; cdr3_length: 14; j_call: TRBJ2-5; v_call: TRBV7-9; cdr3_aa: CASSLGQGLETQYF; cdr3_nt: TGTGCCAGCAGCTTAGGACAGGGGTTGGAGACCCAGTACTTC
d_call: TRBD1; clone_size: NA; cdr3_length: 14; j_call: TRBJ1-2; v_call: TRBV2; cdr3_aa: CASSEAGQGYGYTF; cdr3_nt: TGTGCCAGCAGTGAAGCGGGACAGGGCTATGGCTACACCTTC
d_call: NA; clone_size: NA; cdr3_length: 15; j_call: TRBJ1-2; v_call: TRBV5-6; cdr3_aa: CASSLGDTLNYGYTF; cdr3_nt: TGTGCCAGCAGCTTAGGGGACACCCTAAACTATGGCTACACCTTC
d_call: NA; clone_size: few; cdr3_length: 12; j_call: TRBJ1-1; v_call: TRBV29-1; cdr3_aa: CSVEQEKPEAFF; cdr3_nt: TGCAGCGTTGAACAGGAGAAACCAGAAGCTTTCTTT
d_call: NA; clone_size: NA; cdr3_length: 16; j_call: TRBJ2-1; v_call: TRBV4-2; cdr3_aa: CASSQEVDGSYNEQFF; cdr3_nt: TGTGCCAGCAGCCAAGAAGTAGACGGCTCCTACAATGAGCAGTTCTTC
d_call: NA; clone_size: NA; cdr3_length: 16; j_call: TRBJ2-5; v_call: TRBV5-1; cdr3_aa: CASSLDRALYQETQYF; cdr3_nt: TGCGCCAGCAGCTTGGACAGGGCGCTGTACCAAGAGACCCAGTACTTC
d_call: NA; clone_size: NA; cdr3_length: 15; j_call: TRBJ1-4; v_call: TRBV9; cdr3_aa: CASSVGTGSNEKLFF; cdr3_nt: TGTGCCAGCAGCGTAGGAACAGGGAGTAATGAAAAACTGTTTTTT
d_call: TRBD2; clone_size: NA; cdr3_length: 15; j_call: TRBJ2-2; v_call: TRBV15; cdr3_aa: CATSRAGGFTGELFF; cdr3_nt: TGTGCCACCAGCAGGGCGGGGGGCTTCACCGGGGAGCTGTTTTTT
d_call: TRBD1; clone_size: NA; cdr3_length: 13; j_call: TRBJ2-1; v_call: TRBV5-4; cdr3_aa: CASSSKGQGEQFF; cdr3_nt: TGTGCCAGCAGCTCGAAAGGACAGGGTGAGCAGTTCTTC
d_call: NA; clone_size: NA; cdr3_length: 10; j_call: TRBJ2-5; v_call: TRBV2; cdr3_aa: CASGRGTQYF; cdr3_nt: TGTGCCAGCGGAAGAGGGACCCAGTACTTC
d_call: NA; clone_size: NA; cdr3_length: 17; j_call: TRBJ2-2; v_call: TRBV11-2; cdr3_aa: CASSLAPRGFNTGELFF; cdr3_nt: TGTGCCAGCAGCTTAGCGCCCAGGGGATTCAACACCGGGGAGCTGTTTTTT
d_call: NA; clone_size: NA; cdr3_length: 13; j_call: TRBJ2-7; v_call: TRBV19; cdr3_aa: CASSIEGSYEQYF; cdr3_nt: TGTGCCAGTAGTATAGAAGGTTCCTACGAGCAGTACTTC
d_call: NA; clone_size: NA; cdr3_length: 14; j_call: TRBJ1-1; v_call: TRBV6-5; cdr3_aa: CASSYEEGSTEAFF; cdr3_nt: TGTGCCAGCAGTTACGAGGAGGGCTCCACTGAAGCTTTCTTT
d_call: TRBD1; clone_size: once; cdr3_length: 15; j_call: TRBJ1-5; v_call: TRBV4-2; cdr3_aa: CASSQGDSSNQPQHF; cdr3_nt: TGTGCCAGCAGCCAAGGGGACAGTAGCAATCAGCCCCAGCATTTT
d_call: NA; clone_size: NA; cdr3_length: 14; j_call: TRBJ1-3; v_call: TRBV4-3; cdr3_aa: CASSQEPTGNTIYF; cdr3_nt: TGCGCCAGCAGCCAAGAACCAACTGGAAACACCATATATTTT
d_call: NA; clone_size: NA; cdr3_length: 18; j_call: TRBJ2-7; v_call: TRBV5-1; cdr3_aa: CASSLEGATPFSSYEQYF; cdr3_nt: TGCGCCAGCAGCTTGGAAGGGGCTACCCCCTTTAGCTCCTACGAGCAGTACTTC
d_call: NA; clone_size: NA; cdr3_length: 13; j_call: TRBJ1-2; v_call: TRBV5-6; cdr3_aa: CASSLPVDYGYTF; cdr3_nt: TGTGCCAGCAGCCTCCCTGTGGACTATGGCTACACCTTC
d_call: TRBD1; clone_size: NA; cdr3_length: 15; j_call: TRBJ2-1; v_call: TRBV6-4; cdr3_aa: CASASTGHVSNEQFF; cdr3_nt: TGTGCCAGCGCTTCGACAGGGCATGTTTCCAATGAGCAGTTCTTC
d_call: NA; clone_size: NA; cdr3_length: 15; j_call: TRBJ1-4; v_call: TRBV15; cdr3_aa: CATSRDVSGNEKLFF; cdr3_nt: TGTGCCACCAGCAGAGATGTCTCGGGTAATGAAAAACTGTTTTTT
d_call: NA; clone_size: NA; cdr3_length: 15; j_call: TRBJ1-1; v_call: TRBV7-3; cdr3_aa: CASSLLGGTDTEAFF; cdr3_nt: TGTGCCAGCAGCTTACTAGGAGGAACAGATACTGAAGCTTTCTTT
d_call: TRBD1; clone_size: once; cdr3_length: 18; j_call: TRBJ1-2; v_call: TRBV7-8; cdr3_aa: CASSLAGTGGDRPTGYTF; cdr3_nt: TGTGCCAGCAGCTTAGCAGGGACAGGGGGCGACCGGCCTACGGGCTACACCTTC
d_call: NA; clone_size: NA; cdr3_length: 14; j_call: TRBJ2-5; v_call: TRBV6-5; cdr3_aa: CASSPWTKPGTQYF; cdr3_nt: TGTGCCAGCAGTCCCTGGACTAAACCAGGGACCCAGTACTTC
d_call: NA; clone_size: few; cdr3_length: 12; j_call: TRBJ1-2; v_call: TRBV4-2; cdr3_aa: CASSQAGNGYTF; cdr3_nt: TGTGCCAGCAGCCAGGCGGGGAATGGCTACACCTTC
d_call: TRBD1; clone_size: NA; cdr3_length: 15; j_call: TRBJ2-3; v_call: TRBV6-4; cdr3_aa: CASSDWDRGKSTQYF; cdr3_nt: TGTGCCAGCAGTGACTGGGACAGGGGGAAAAGTACGCAGTATTTT
d_call: NA; clone_size: medium-sized; cdr3_length: 15; j_call: TRBJ1-2; v_call: TRBV28; cdr3_aa: CASSLGPDRPYGYTF; cdr3_nt: TGTGCCAGCAGTCTAGGACCCGACAGGCCCTATGGCTACACCTTC